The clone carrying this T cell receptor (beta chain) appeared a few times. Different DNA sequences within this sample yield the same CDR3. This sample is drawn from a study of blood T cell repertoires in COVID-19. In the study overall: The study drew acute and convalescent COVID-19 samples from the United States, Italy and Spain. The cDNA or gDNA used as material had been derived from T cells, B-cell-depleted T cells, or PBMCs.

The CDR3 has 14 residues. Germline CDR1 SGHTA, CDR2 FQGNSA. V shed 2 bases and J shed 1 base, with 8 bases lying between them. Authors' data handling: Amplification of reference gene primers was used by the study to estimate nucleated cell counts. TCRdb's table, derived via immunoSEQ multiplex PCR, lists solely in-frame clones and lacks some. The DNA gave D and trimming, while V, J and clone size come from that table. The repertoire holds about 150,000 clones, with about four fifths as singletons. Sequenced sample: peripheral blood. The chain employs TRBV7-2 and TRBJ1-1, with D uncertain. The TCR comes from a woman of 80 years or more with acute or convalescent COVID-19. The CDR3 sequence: CASSLLGGNTEAFF. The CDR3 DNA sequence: TGTGCCAGCAGCTTACTTGGCGGGAACACTGAAGCTTTCTTT.